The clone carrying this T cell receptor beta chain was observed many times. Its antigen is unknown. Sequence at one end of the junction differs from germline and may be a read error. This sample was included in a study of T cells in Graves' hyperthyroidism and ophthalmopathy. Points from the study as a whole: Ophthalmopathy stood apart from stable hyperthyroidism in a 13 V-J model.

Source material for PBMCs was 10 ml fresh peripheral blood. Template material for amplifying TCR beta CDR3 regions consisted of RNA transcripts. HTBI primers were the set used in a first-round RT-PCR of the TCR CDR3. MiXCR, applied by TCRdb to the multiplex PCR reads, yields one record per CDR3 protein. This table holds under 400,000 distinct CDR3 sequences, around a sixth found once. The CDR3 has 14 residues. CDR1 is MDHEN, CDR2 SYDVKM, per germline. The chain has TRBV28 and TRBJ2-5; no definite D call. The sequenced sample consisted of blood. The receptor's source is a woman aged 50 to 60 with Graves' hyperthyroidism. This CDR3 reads CASTPYGVQEAQYF. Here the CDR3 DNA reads TGTGCCAGCACCCCTTACGGAGTTCAAGAGGCCCAGTACTTC.